Below, 31 T cell receptor beta chains from the same sample are listed, as sequenced in a study of CD8 T cells in Susac syndrome. A quantity of about 0.5 to 1 ug RNA underwent reverse transcription using random hexamers. TCRdb redid the calling of the immunoSEQ multiplex PCR reads with MiXCR, one entry per CDR3 protein. The sample consists of around 190,000 distinct CDR3 sequences, 80% to 95% of them appearing once. The source material was CD4+ T cells from PBMCs. The receptor set was obtained from a human donor in good health.

The rearrangement uses TRBV6-2 or TRBV6-3 and TRBJ2-7; possibly TRBD1 for D (6 bases). CDR1 and CDR2 (germline): MNHEY, SVGEGT. This CDR3 contains 13 residues. V was clipped by 6 bases and J by 2 bases, with 11 bases between them. DNA of the CDR3: TGTGCCAGCAGCCACGGACAGCCCTACGAGCAGTACGTC. It is translated as CASSHGQPYEQYV.

The V gene is TRBV10-3, the J gene TRBJ2-1; 8 bases line up with TRBD2. V lost 3 bases to trimming and J lost 8 bases; unmatched junction nucleotides: 6. CDR1 is ENHRY and CDR2 is SYGVKD in the germline V gene. This CDR3 contains 14 residues. In nucleotides, the CDR3 is TGTGCCATCAGTGAAGTAGCGGGGACCCATGAGCAGTTCTTC. It codes for CAISEVAGTHEQFF.

V is TRBV7-6 and J is TRBJ1-2; D call uncertain. From germline, CDR1 is SGHVS and CDR2 FNYEAQ. This CDR3 spans 17 amino acids. The V and J ends lost 5 bases and 3 bases respectively, with 22 bases between them. The DNA of the CDR3 is TGTGCCAGCAGCCGAACCCCTTTGAGGGATGGAGACTATGGCTACACCTTC. Amino acids: CASSRTPLRDGDYGYTF.

The genes are TRBV5-1 and TRBJ2-2; the match to TRBD1 covers 9 bases. V trimming: 0 bases; J trimming: 4 bases; junction bases outside the gene matches: 1. The CDR3 loop spans 15 amino acids. Germline CDR1 reads SGHRS; CDR2 reads YFSETQ. The CDR3 protein is CASSLETGGTGELFF. As DNA, the CDR3 is TGCGCCAGCAGCTTGGAGACAGGGGGCACCGGGGAGCTGTTTTTT.

The chain employs TRBV12-3 or TRBV12-4 and TRBJ1-2; no definite D call. V was trimmed by 7 bases and J by 8 bases, leaving 14 bases between them. CDR3 size: 12 residues. CDR3 nucleotides: TGTGCCAGCACCCTAGACATCGCCGGCTACACCTTC. Encoded protein: CASTLDIAGYTF.

The chain links TRBV18 to TRBJ1-2, with 7 bases that match TRBD1. Germline CDR1 is KGHSH and CDR2 is LQKENI. The CDR3 has 14 residues. V gave up 3 bases and J gave up 5 bases; unmatched junction bases: 6. The CDR3 sequence is CASSPPATGYGYTF. CDR3 in DNA: TGTGCCAGCTCACCCCCCGCGACAGGGTATGGCTACACCTTC. Drawing the rest from reference TRBV18 and TRBJ1-2, the complete variable domain is NAGVMQNPRHLVRRRGQEARLRCSPMKGHSHVYWYRQLPEEGLKFMVYLQKENIIDESGMPKERFSAEFPKEGPSILRIQQVVRGDSAAYFCASSPPATGYGYTFGSGTRLTVV.

V gene TRBV9 combines with J gene TRBJ2-2; perhaps TRBD2 as D (5 bases). Trimming took off 5 bases at V and 7 bases at J, with 6 bases between the two ends. This CDR3 has 11 residues. The V gene's germline CDR1 is SGDLS and CDR2 YYNGEE. The CDR3 reads CASRGSGELFF. DNA for the CDR3: TGTGCCAGCAGGGGGAGCGGGGAGCTGTTTTTT.

This sequence joins TRBV9 and TRBJ2-3, with 7 nucleotides matching TRBD1. The CDR3 covers 15 residues. V lost 0 bases, J lost 4 bases, and 5 bases stayed unmatched. Germline loops: CDR1 SGDLS, CDR2 YYNGEE. CDR3 nucleotides: TGTGCCAGCAGCGTAGCACAGGGGCTAGCAGATACGCAGTATTTT. Protein product: CASSVAQGLADTQYF.

V usage is TRBV3-1 and J usage is TRBJ2-1; D might be TRBD1 (6 bases). The V end lost 4 bases, the J end lost 5 bases, and 12 bases lay between the germline ends. The CDR3 is 14 residues long. CDR1 and CDR2 (germline): LGHDT, YNNKEL (reference sequence). This CDR3 reads CASSLRTENNEQFF. CDR3 nucleotides: TGTGCCAGCAGCCTACGGACAGAGAACAATGAGCAGTTCTTC.

V gene TRBV4-1 combines with J gene TRBJ2-7; D remains ambiguous. CDR3 length: 12 amino acids. V was clipped by 3 bases and J by 6 bases, with 9 bases between them. From germline, CDR1 is MGHRA and CDR2 YSYEKL. The chain's CDR3 is CASSQVLGEQYF. CDR3 DNA: TGCGCCAGCAGCCAGGTGCTGGGCGAGCAGTACTTC.

This chain joins TRBV7-8 and TRBJ2-5, with D perhaps matching TRBD2 (6 bases). There are 14 residues in the CDR3. Germline V gene lookup returns CDR1 SGHVS and CDR2 FQNEAQ. V was pared by 2 bases and J by 6 bases, with 13 bases between. The CDR3 region has the DNA TGTGCCAGCAGCTTAACGTCTAGCGTGCAGACCCAGTACTTC. Translating it yields CASSLTSSVQTQYF.

This clonotype was observed a single time. This rearrangement joins TRBV5-1 to TRBJ2-3; 7 bases line up with TRBD1. The germline V gene has CDR1 SGHRS and CDR2 YFSETQ. There are 15 residues in the CDR3. The ends lost 0 bases at V and 3 bases at J; junction bases unmatched: 4. The CDR3 protein is CASSLAHRGTDTQYF. The CDR3 nucleotides are TGCGCCAGCAGCTTGGCCCACAGGGGAACAGATACGCAGTATTTT.

CDR3 in amino acids: CASSLQPPGHLNTEAFF. CDR3 in DNA: TGTGCCAGCAGCTTGCAGCCTCCGGGACACTTGAACACTGAAGCTTTCTTT. The chain uses TRBV7-2 and TRBJ1-1; a possible D gene is TRBD1 (6 bases). Trimming removed 3 bases at V and 0 bases at J, with 17 bases between. This CDR3 is built from 17 residues. CDR1 and CDR2 from the germline V gene are SGHTA and FQGNSA.

The chain is built from TRBV2 and TRBJ1-3; 8 bases map to TRBD1. This CDR3 spans 15 amino acids. CDR1 and CDR2 (germline): SNHLY, FYNNEI. Trimming removed 6 bases from V and 0 bases from J; junction bases left unmatched: 4. The CDR3 here is CASRLDRASGNTIYF. CDR3 sequence (DNA): TGTGCCAGCAGGCTGGACAGGGCCTCTGGAAACACCATATATTTT.

The rearrangement joins TRBV13 to TRBJ1-1; perhaps TRBD1 as D (5 bases). CDR1 and CDR2 from the germline V gene are PRHDT and FYEKMQ (reference sequence). CDR3 length equals 14 residues. Trimming removed 3 bases from V and 5 bases from J, with 13 bases in between. The CDR3 reads CASSFGGTGTEAFF. The CDR3 DNA is TGTGCCAGCAGCTTCGGCGGGACTGGGACTGAAGCTTTCTTT.

The chain couples TRBV28 to TRBJ1-6, with no clear D. Trimming cost V 5 bases and J 12 bases, with 11 bases left between them. Per germline, CDR1 MDHEN and CDR2 SYDVKM. The CDR3 totals 12 residues. CDR3 nucleotide sequence: TGTGCCAGCAGTGCGGGAAGTTTACCCCTCCACTTT. This sequence encodes CASSAGSLPLHF.

This chain connects TRBV20-1 to TRBJ2-3, with TRBD2 matching 9 bases. The V segment lost 5 bases and the J segment 2 bases; nucleotides outside the gene matches: 5. CDR3 size: 14 residues. In germline, CDR1 is DFQATT, CDR2 SNEGSKA (reference sequence). DNA for the CDR3: TGCAGTGCTCCCAGCGGGGGGTACACAGATACGCAGTATTTT. Its translation is CSAPSGGYTDTQYF.

This clonotype was counted a single time. The genes are TRBV20-1 and TRBJ2-3, with D possibly called TRBD1 or TRBD2 (6 bases each). This CDR3 is 14 amino acids long. Germline lookup yields CDR1 DFQATT and CDR2 SNEGSKA (reference sequence). V lost 6 bases, J lost 2 bases, and 15 bases lay in between. The CDR3 region has the DNA TGCAGTGCCAAAGGAGGGGGGCCCACAGATACGCAGTATTTT. It yields the protein CSAKGGGPTDTQYF.

This chain links TRBV7-9 with TRBJ2-5; D uncertain. Germline V gene sequence: CDR1 SEHNR, CDR2 FQNEAQ (reference sequence). Trimming pared 6 bases from V and 0 bases from J, leaving 14 bases between. CDR3 length: 15 residues. The CDR3 DNA sequence: TGTGCCAGCAGTTTGGATCAAGGGTACCAAGAGACCCAGTACTTC. This encodes CASSLDQGYQETQYF.

The rearrangement links TRBV18 to TRBJ1-2; D perhaps matches TRBD1 (5 bases). V lost 5 bases to trimming and J lost 8 bases, with 12 bases between them. This CDR3 contains 12 residues. CDR1 is KGHSH, CDR2 LQKENI, per germline. The CDR3 bases are TGTGCCAGCTCATCGTCAGGGTTCGGCTACACCTTC. The encoded protein is CASSSSGFGYTF.

The genes are TRBV7-2 and TRBJ1-1; weak D call: TRBD1 (5 bases). Germline CDR1 and CDR2: SGHTA and FQGNSA. There are 13 residues in the CDR3. Trimming removed 5 bases from V and 8 bases from J, with 15 bases in between. CDR3 sequence reads: CASSLDSTREAFF. CDR3 nucleotides: TGTGCCAGCAGCCTAGACAGCACGAGGGAAGCTTTCTTT.

This chain links TRBV19 with TRBJ2-7; D is perhaps TRBD1 or TRBD2 (5 bases each). The CDR3 has 14 residues. Germline assignment: CDR1 LNHDA and CDR2 SQIVND (reference sequence). V lost 5 bases to trimming and J lost 6 bases, with 17 bases between them. CDR3 nucleotide sequence: TGTGCCAGTAGTGCCCGGGACCCGATAAGCGAGCAGTACTTC. Amino acid sequence: CASSARDPISEQYF.

The gene calls are TRBV20-1 and TRBJ2-3; the D gene is possibly TRBD2 (6 bases). Trimming took 6 bases from V and 4 from J, leaving 11 bases between them. The CDR3 has 12 residues. Germline V gene lookup returns CDR1 DFQATT and CDR2 SNEGSKA (reference sequence). DNA for the CDR3: TGCAGTGCCCCGCGGGGCGCAGATACGCAGTATTTT. It specifies CSAPRGADTQYF.

The chain employs TRBV19 and TRBJ2-3, with 12 bases lining up with TRBD2. The CDR3 has 19 amino acids. Trimming at V came to 1 base and at J to 2 bases, leaving 10 bases not matched to a gene. Germline lookup yields CDR1 LNHDA and CDR2 SQIVND (reference sequence). CDR3 bases: TGTGCCAGTAGTATAGGCCCCCGGACTAGCGGGGCGTTCACAGATACGCAGTATTTT. Its translation is CASSIGPRTSGAFTDTQYF. The full variable domain, its missing parts supplied by reference TRBV19 and TRBJ2-3, is DGGITQSPKYLFRKEGQNVTLSCEQNLNHDAMYWYRQDPGQGLRLIYYSQIVNDFQKGDIAEGYSVSREKKESFPLTVTSAQKNPTAFYLCASSIGPRTSGAFTDTQYFGPGTRLTVL.

The chain combines TRBV30 with TRBJ2-7; possibly TRBD1 or TRBD2 for D (5 bases each). The ends were cut back, 2 bases at V and 0 bases at J, with 11 bases in the middle. The CDR3 extends over 14 amino acids. Germline CDR1 reads GTSNPN; CDR2 reads SVGIG (reference sequence). CDR3 sequence: CAWSRGTYSYEQYF. The CDR3 bases are TGTGCCTGGAGTCGAGGGACCTACTCCTACGAGCAGTACTTC.

The J gene is TRBJ1-2, the V gene TRBV6-4; TRBD1 agrees at 7 bases. Trimming cost V 6 bases and J 1 base; bases outside gene matches: 2. The V gene's germline CDR1 is MRHNA and CDR2 SNTAGT. This CDR3 is 13 amino acids long. The CDR3: CASRPGGNYGYTF. In nucleotides, the CDR3 is TGTGCCAGCAGACCAGGGGGTAACTATGGCTACACCTTC.

The chain employs TRBV6-4 and TRBJ2-5, with a weak D call TRBD1 (6 bases). Looked up from germline, CDR1 is MRHNA and CDR2 is SNTAGT. The germline V and J ends were trimmed by 6 bases and 4 bases, with 12 bases remaining between them. This CDR3 is 13 amino acids long. CDR3 sequence reads: CASSREQGETQYF. As DNA, the CDR3 is TGTGCCAGCAGCAGGGAACAGGGAGAGACCCAGTACTTC.

The chain is built from TRBV6-5 and TRBJ2-5, with 10 bases fitting TRBD1. With 2 bases clipped from V and 2 bases from J, the junction kept 5 bases outside the gene matches. Germline lookup yields CDR1 MNHEY and CDR2 SVGAGI. CDR3 length: 16 amino acids. The CDR3 sequence: CASSYAPGQGQETQYF. The CDR3 nucleotides are TGTGCCAGCAGTTACGCTCCGGGACAGGGGCAAGAGACCCAGTACTTC.

The rearrangement joins TRBV6-2 or TRBV6-3 to TRBJ2-7; 8 nucleotides line up with TRBD1. This CDR3 region has 12 residues. Germline V gene data show CDR1 as MNHEY and CDR2 as SVGEGT. V trimming: 5 bases; J trimming: 9 bases; junction bases outside the gene matches: 6. CDR3 DNA: TGTGCCAGCAGTCCAGGGACAGGTCGGCAGTACGTC. Protein product: CASSPGTGRQYV.

The rearrangement uses TRBV6-5 and TRBJ1-1; TRBD1 is a possible D gene (6 bases). Trimming cost V 6 bases and J 3 bases, with 14 bases left between them. CDR3 length: 14 residues. CDR1 and CDR2 (germline): MNHEY, SVGAGI. The CDR3 coding sequence is TGTGCCAGCAGATTACAGGGATCCCACACTGAAGCTTTCTTT. Its translation is CASRLQGSHTEAFF.

The chain has TRBV5-1 and TRBJ2-7, with TRBD2 matching 9 bases. V gave up 3 bases and J gave up 1 base; unmatched junction bases: 2. Germline V CDR1 and CDR2: SGHRS, YFSETQ. The CDR3 totals 14 residues. The DNA for the CDR3 is TGCGCCAGCAGCTCCAGCGGGGGGTCCTACGAGCAGTACTTC. Translated: CASSSSGGSYEQYF.